This T cell receptor beta chain was identified during a study of T cell responses to AZD1222 COVID-19 vaccine. The study, taken as a whole, reports: Females outnumbered males among donors, who were mostly white British; clonal diversity was possibly underestimated.

Comment on this clone: Its antigen is not identified.

Only in-frame clones appear in the TCRdb table, and some are missing; sequencing was by immunoSEQ multiplex PCR. Of about 140,000 clones in the sample, 80% to 95% were seen once. Germline CDR1 and CDR2: MNHEY and SVGEGT. This CDR3 contains 13 residues. V lost 4 bases and J lost 5, with 11 bases in between. Specimen: peripheral blood, collected on day 0 of MenACWY control vaccination. The sequence came from an adult in good health. The chain couples TRBV6-2 or TRBV6-3 to TRBJ1-1; D is unclear. The CDR3: CASSSMSLTEAFF. As DNA, the CDR3 is TGTGCCAGCAGTTCCATGTCCCTTACTGAAGCTTTCTTT.